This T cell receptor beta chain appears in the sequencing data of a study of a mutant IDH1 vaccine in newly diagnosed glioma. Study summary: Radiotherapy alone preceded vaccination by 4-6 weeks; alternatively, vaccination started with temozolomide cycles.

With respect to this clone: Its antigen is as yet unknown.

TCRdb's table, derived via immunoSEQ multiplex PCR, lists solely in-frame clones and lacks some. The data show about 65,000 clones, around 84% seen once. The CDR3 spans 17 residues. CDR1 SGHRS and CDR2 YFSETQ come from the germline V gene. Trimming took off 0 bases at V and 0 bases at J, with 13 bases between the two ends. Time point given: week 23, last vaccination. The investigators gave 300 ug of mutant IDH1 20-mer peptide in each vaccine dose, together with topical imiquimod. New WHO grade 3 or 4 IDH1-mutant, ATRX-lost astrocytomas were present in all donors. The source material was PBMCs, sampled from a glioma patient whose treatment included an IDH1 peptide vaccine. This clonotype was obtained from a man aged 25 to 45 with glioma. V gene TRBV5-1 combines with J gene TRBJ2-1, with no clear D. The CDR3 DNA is TGCGCCAGCAGCTTGGCCCTTTTCCTAAACTCCTACAATGAGCAGTTCTTC. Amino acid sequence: CASSLALFLNSYNEQFF.